This TCR beta chain was sequenced for a study of cytomegalovirus exposure and HLA in healthy donors. Overall study context: Early released data comprised tens of millions of unique TCRs from HLA-typed donors.

Comments on this clone: The target antigen is unknown.

The PCR had 60 Vbeta and 13 Jbeta primers. Data came from immunoSEQ multiplex PCR; TCRdb stores just in-frame clones and leaves some out. The sample shows 98,000 or so clones, over 75% of them seen only once. Broader study findings: Later analysis suggested links between common viral pathogens and several top significant clusters. HLA-A and HLA-B allele assignments for most subjects were reportedly predicted accurately using TCR beta sequences.

Trimming took off 4 bases at V and 0 bases at J, with 16 bases between the two ends. In germline, CDR1 is SGDLS, CDR2 YYNGEE. This CDR3 spans 17 amino acids. This TCR was recovered from a young woman in good health and CMV-seropositive. V usage is TRBV9 and J usage is TRBJ2-2; D is possibly TRBD2 (6 bases). The sequencing sample was made of PBMCs. The CDR3 sequence: CASSSRPGLANTGELFF. CDR3 sequence (DNA): TGTGCCAGCAGCTCGAGACCGGGACTTGCGAACACCGGGGAGCTGTTTTTT.